Listed below are T cell receptor beta chains from one sample, sequenced in a study of T cells in Graves' hyperthyroidism and ophthalmopathy. TCRdb fed the multiplex PCR reads into MiXCR, producing one record per CDR3 protein. The profile shows a few hundred thousand distinct CDR3 sequences, about 19% of them singletons. Sequencing input: blood. The origin of the receptors is a woman aged 18 to 35 with Graves' hyperthyroidism. CDR3s include the opening cysteine and the closing phenylalanine or tryptophan. A D gene is named only where the DNA matches it firmly. The size entry is marked missing in some rows and otherwise reads once, few, many or a size class.

-,TRBJ2-7,TRBV6-2/TRBV6-3,-,14,TGTGCCAGCAGTTCCGACAGCGTGGTGTACGAGCAGTACTTC,CASSSDSVVYEQYF
-,TRBJ1-1,TRBV6-5,-,15,TGTGCCAGCAGTTACCGAACGGGGAGGGGGACTGAAGCTTTCTTT,CASSYRTGRGTEAFF
few,TRBJ1-3,TRBV20-1,-,13,TGCTGTGCTAGAAGCAGGGCTGGAAACACCATATATTTT,CCARSRAGNTIYF
many,TRBJ2-2,TRBV11-2,-,16,TGTGCCAGCAGCCCTCGACTAGTCCCGGGCACCGGGGAGCTGTTTTTT,CASSPRLVPGTGELFF
-,TRBJ1-6,TRBV14,-,15,TGTGCCAGCAGCCACGAATCCGGATATAATTCACCCCTCCACTTT,CASSHESGYNSPLHF
few,TRBJ2-7,TRBV4-2,-,15,TGTGCCAGCAGCCAAGACAGGGGAAAGTCCTACGAGCAGTACTTC,CASSQDRGKSYEQYF
many,TRBJ2-5,TRBV29-1,-,12,TGCAGCGTCCGGGACCTCCAAGAGACCCAGTACTTC,CSVRDLQETQYF
many,TRBJ1-5,TRBV19,-,15,TGTGCCAGTGTCGTAGGGAGTTGGGGCAATCAGCCCCAGCATTTT,CASVVGSWGNQPQHF
many,TRBJ2-5,TRBV24-1,-,17,TGTGCCACCAGTGATTTCGGGCCCCCAGCTCGCCGGGAGACCCAGTACTTC,CATSDFGPPARRETQYF
-,TRBJ1-5,TRBV19,-,13,TGTGCCACCGCGGATTGGAGCAATCAGCCCCAGCATTTT,CATADWSNQPQHF
many,TRBJ2-7,TRBV29-1,-,12,TGCAGCGTTGAAGAGGGAGGATCCGAGCAGTACTTC,CSVEEGGSEQYF
many,TRBJ2-4,TRBV7-9,-,15,TGTGCCAGCAGCCCACCGTCCTTAGCCAAAAACATTCAGTACTTC,CASSPPSLAKNIQYF
many,TRBJ1-1,TRBV29-1,-,13,TGCAGCGTTGAGAGGGCATTGAACACTGAAGCTTTCTTT,CSVERALNTEAFF
-,TRBJ1-1,TRBV7-3,-,13,TGTGCCAGCAGCTTAAGCAGGCACACTGAAGCTTGCTTT,CASSLSRHTEACF
many,TRBJ1-2,TRBV12-3/TRBV12-4,-,15,TGTGCCAGCAGTTTAGGGGACGAGGGGCCCTATGGCTACACCTTC,CASSLGDEGPYGYTF
many,TRBJ2-7,TRBV7-2,-,15,TGTGCCAGCAGCCATACCAGAGGGGTGGTTTACGAGCAGTACTTC,CASSHTRGVVYEQYF
many,TRBJ2-5,TRBV2,-,13,TGTGCCACCTCCCGGGGTAGCAAAGAGACCCAGTACTTC,CATSRGSKETQYF
many,TRBJ2-4,TRBV9,-,13,TGTGCCAGCAGCGTAAACACGAAGGACATTCAGTACTTC,CASSVNTKDIQYF
many,TRBJ2-7,TRBV6-2/TRBV6-3,-,13,TGTGCCACATCGGGACCCTTGCGGGGCGAGCAGTACTTC,CATSGPLRGEQYF
many,TRBJ2-5,TRBV14,TRBD1,14,TGTGCCAGCAGCCCCGGGACAGCCTGGGAGACCCAGTACTTC,CASSPGTAWETQYF
many,TRBJ1-5,TRBV6-5,-,13,TGTGCCAGCAGGAGGGGTGGGAATCAGCCCCAGCATTTT,CASRRGGNQPQHF
few,TRBJ2-7,TRBV6-2/TRBV6-3,TRBD2,14,TGTGCCAGCAGTTACGAAACTAGCGGGTACGAGCAGTACTTC,CASSYETSGYEQYF
-,TRBJ1-2,TRBV12-3/TRBV12-4,-,13,TGTGCCAGCATTTGGGCAGGTAGCTATGGCTACACCTTC,CASIWAGSYGYTF
many,TRBJ1-5,TRBV20-1,-,14,TGCAGTGCTAGAGATTTACAGGGCAATCAGCCCCAGCATTTT,CSARDLQGNQPQHF
many,TRBJ1-1,TRBV6-5,-,12,TGTGCCAGCAGTTCCGGGGCCTCGGAAGCTTTCTTT,CASSSGASEAFF
many,TRBJ1-2,TRBV12-3/TRBV12-4,TRBD1,16,TGTGCCAGCTCAATCCTGGGGGGACAGTTCAACTATGGCTACACCTTC,CASSILGGQFNYGYTF
many,TRBJ2-5,TRBV2,TRBD2,16,TGTGCCAGCAGTGAAGCAGAGGCGGGGGGGCTAGAGACCCAGTACTTC,CASSEAEAGGLETQYF
many,TRBJ1-5,TRBV7-2,-,14,TGTGCCAGCAGCTACATTGGAGCGGATCAGCCCCAGCATTTT,CASSYIGADQPQHF
many,TRBJ2-1,TRBV4-2,TRBD2,16,TGTGCCAGCAGCCAAGACCTAGCGGGGGGGCGGCGTGAGCAGTTCTTC,CASSQDLAGGRREQFF
few,TRBJ2-4,TRBV12-3/TRBV12-4,-,14,TGTGCCAGCAGTTTGCGGGGTTTAAAAAACATTCAGTACTTC,CASSLRGLKNIQYF
-,TRBJ1-2,TRBV6-2/TRBV6-3,-,15,TGTGCCAGCAGTTACATCGGAGGAAGGAACTATGGCTACACCTTC,CASSYIGGRNYGYTF
-,TRBJ1-2,TRBV27,-,13,TGTGCCAGCAGTTTCCTCAATAGCCATGGCTACACCTTC,CASSFLNSHGYTF
many,TRBJ2-7,TRBV7-2,-,13,TGTGCCAGCATCCAAGGGGGGGGTAGCGAGCAGTACTTC,CASIQGGGSEQYF
many,TRBJ2-5,TRBV12-3/TRBV12-4,-,11,TGTGCCAGCAGTCTTTCGGAGACCCAGTACTTC,CASSLSETQYF
-,TRBJ1-1,TRBV29-1,-,13,TGCAGCGTCGGAGGGAGGGTGAACACTGAAGCTTTCTTT,CSVGGRVNTEAFF
once,TRBJ1-2,TRBV6-4,-,13,TGTGCCAGGACGGACAGAACCAACTATGGCTACACCTTC,CARTDRTNYGYTF
many,TRBJ1-1,TRBV5-1,-,16,TGCGCCAGCAGCTTGGTGGGGGGGATTATGAACACTGAAGCTTTCTTT,CASSLVGGIMNTEAFF
many,TRBJ2-5,TRBV20-1,-,13,TGCAGTGCTGGGGGGCTAGCCGGAGAGACCCAGTACTTC,CSAGGLAGETQYF
-,TRBJ2-7,TRBV7-9,-,14,TGTGCCAGCAGCTTAACCAGGGCACCCTACGAGCAGTACTTC,CASSLTRAPYEQYF
many,TRBJ1-3,TRBV28,-,15,TGTGCCAGCAGCCCAGACATAGGGACTGGAAACACCATATATTTT,CASSPDIGTGNTIYF
many,TRBJ2-7,TRBV19,TRBD1,16,TGTGCCAGTAGTACCGGGACAGATTCAACGTCCTACGAGCAGTACTTC,CASSTGTDSTSYEQYF
many,TRBJ1-5,TRBV30,-,13,TGTGCCTGGAGTCGAGGGGACCTACAGCCCCAGCATTTT,CAWSRGDLQPQHF
many,TRBJ1-1,TRBV20-1,-,14,TGCAGTGCTAGAGTGCATGGACCGAACACTGAAGCTTTCTTT,CSARVHGPNTEAFF
many,TRBJ2-5,TRBV6-5,-,13,TGTGCCAGCAGTTACAGGGACCAAGAGACCCAGTACTTC,CASSYRDQETQYF
many,TRBJ1-1,TRBV5-1,-,14,TGCGCCAGCAGCTTGTTGGGGCGGGATACTGAAGCTTTCTTT,CASSLLGRDTEAFF
-,TRBJ1-5,TRBV4-1,-,17,TGCGCCAGCAGCCAAGATGTCCGCGTGACAGCGGCTCAGCCCCAGCATTTT,CASSQDVRVTAAQPQHF
many,TRBJ2-4,TRBV11-3,-,15,TGTGCCAGCAGCCCTGGGGGGGCCGCCAAAAACATTCAGTACTTC,CASSPGGAAKNIQYF
-,TRBJ2-7,TRBV7-2,TRBD1,15,TGTGCCAGCAGCTTAAGGGACAGGACCACCTACGAGCAGTACTTC,CASSLRDRTTYEQYF
many,TRBJ2-7,TRBV16,-,14,TGTGCCAGCAGCCCAGACTGGGTTGGGAGCGAGCAGTACTTC,CASSPDWVGSEQYF
many,TRBJ1-1,TRBV12-3/TRBV12-4,TRBD1,14,TGTGCCAGCGGCCTCACCGGGACAGGGGATATAGCTTTCTTT,CASGLTGTGDIAFF
-,TRBJ1-2,TRBV6-5,TRBD1,14,TGTGCCAGCAGTTGGGACAGGGAGAACTATGGCTACACCTTC,CASSWDRENYGYTF
many,TRBJ1-2,TRBV10-3,-,14,TGTGCCATCAGTGACTCCGGAAAGGCTCTTGGCTACACCTTC,CAISDSGKALGYTF
many,TRBJ2-3,TRBV13,-,15,TGTGCCAGCAGCCGAAAGGACATTGAGGAAGATACGCAGTATTTT,CASSRKDIEEDTQYF
-,TRBJ2-4,TRBV5-1,TRBD2,16,TGCGCCAGCAGTATCGCCCCGCGGGGGGGTAAGAACATTCAGTACTTC,CASSIAPRGGKNIQYF
few,TRBJ1-2,TRBV18,-,15,TGTGCCAGCTCACCACGTGTCCTAGAAAACTATGGCTACACCTTC,CASSPRVLENYGYTF
many,TRBJ1-5,TRBV20-1,-,13,TGCAGTGCTAGAGCTCGGATTGGTCAGCCCCAGCATTTT,CSARARIGQPQHF
many,TRBJ2-2,TRBV12-3/TRBV12-4,TRBD1,13,TGTGCCAGCGGGACAGGGGGGACCGGGGAGCTGTTTTTT,CASGTGGTGELFF